Listed below are T cell receptor beta chains from one sample, sequenced in a study of T cell changes during pregnancy in multiple sclerosis. TCRdb's table, derived via immunoSEQ multiplex PCR, lists solely in-frame clones and lacks some. The sample holds tens of thousands of clones, over 80% seen once. Source: peripheral blood, taken in the first trimester of pregnancy. The receptor set was obtained from a female donor with multiple sclerosis, enrolled in a pregnancy study. The CDR3 runs from the conserved cysteine through the conserved F or W. D genes are given only for firm matches. Size values are once, few and many counts, or a class for expanded clones, and some rows have none.

j_gene: TRBJ2-2; v_gene: TRBV27; abundance: .; d_gene: TRBD1; CDR3nt: TGTGCCAGCAGCCAGGGGGCTTACGCCGGGGAGCTGTTTTTT; CDR3aa: CASSQGAYAGELFF
j_gene: TRBJ2-3; v_gene: TRBV2; abundance: .; d_gene: .; CDR3nt: TGTGCCAGCAGGGGAACCGGGGCAGATACGCAGTATTTT; CDR3aa: CASRGTGADTQYF
j_gene: TRBJ2-2; v_gene: TRBV11-1; abundance: .; d_gene: TRBD1; CDR3nt: TGTGCCAGCAGTTCCGGGACAGGGGGCACCGGGGAGCTGTTTTTT; CDR3aa: CASSSGTGGTGELFF
j_gene: TRBJ2-7; v_gene: TRBV6-6; abundance: .; d_gene: .; CDR3nt: TGTGCCAGCAGTGCTGGAGGGCCCTACGAGCAGTACTTC; CDR3aa: CASSAGGPYEQYF
j_gene: TRBJ2-7; v_gene: TRBV9; abundance: .; d_gene: .; CDR3nt: TGTGCCAGCAGCCCTCTCGAGGAGGGGGCTTACTTC; CDR3aa: CASSPLEEGAYF
j_gene: TRBJ2-6; v_gene: TRBV2; abundance: .; d_gene: TRBD1; CDR3nt: TGTGCCAGCAGAGGGGATCAGGGGGCCGCTGGGGCCAACGTCCTGACTTTC; CDR3aa: CASRGDQGAAGANVLTF
j_gene: TRBJ1-5; v_gene: TRBV6-5; abundance: .; d_gene: .; CDR3nt: TGTGCCAGCAGGCCCGCAGGGTCCAATCAGCCCCAGCATTTT; CDR3aa: CASRPAGSNQPQHF
j_gene: TRBJ1-4; v_gene: TRBV7-2; abundance: once; d_gene: TRBD1; CDR3nt: TGTGCCAGCAGTCGGGACAGGGGGGGTGAAAAACTGTTTTTT; CDR3aa: CASSRDRGGEKLFF
j_gene: TRBJ2-1; v_gene: TRBV7-3; abundance: .; d_gene: .; CDR3nt: TGTGCCAGCAGCTTTTTAGGAGGGTCCTACAATGAGCAGTTCTTC; CDR3aa: CASSFLGGSYNEQFF
j_gene: TRBJ1-1; v_gene: TRBV7-9; abundance: .; d_gene: TRBD1; CDR3nt: TGTGCCAGCAGCCCCAGGGGCAGGGGGCATTATGAAGCTTTCTTT; CDR3aa: CASSPRGRGHYEAFF
j_gene: TRBJ1-2; v_gene: TRBV6-5; abundance: .; d_gene: .; CDR3nt: TGTGCCAGCAGTTACCAGGGGCCCGGCTATGGCTACACCTTC; CDR3aa: CASSYQGPGYGYTF
j_gene: TRBJ2-1; v_gene: TRBV21-1; abundance: .; d_gene: .; CDR3nt: TGTGCCAGCAGTGAGGGGGATTGGGGGAATGAGCAGTTCTTC; CDR3aa: CASSEGDWGNEQFF
j_gene: TRBJ1-1; v_gene: TRBV27; abundance: .; d_gene: TRBD1; CDR3nt: TGTGCCAGCCACGGGACAGGGAGAGCGAACACTGAAGCTTTCTTT; CDR3aa: CASHGTGRANTEAFF
j_gene: TRBJ1-1; v_gene: TRBV7-3; abundance: .; d_gene: .; CDR3nt: TGTGCCAGCAGCGATCAGGGAGGTAGTGAAGCTTTCTTT; CDR3aa: CASSDQGGSEAFF
j_gene: TRBJ1-2; v_gene: TRBV2; abundance: once; d_gene: .; CDR3nt: TGTGCCAGCCCTGGTGGGAGGGGGTATGGCTACACCTTC; CDR3aa: CASPGGRGYGYTF
j_gene: TRBJ1-1; v_gene: TRBV5-5; abundance: .; d_gene: .; CDR3nt: TGTGCCAGCACGTTGTCGGGAGCTGAAGCTTTCTTT; CDR3aa: CASTLSGAEAFF
j_gene: TRBJ1-4; v_gene: TRBV6-1; abundance: .; d_gene: .; CDR3nt: TGTGCCAGCAGTCAACAGATAACTAATGAAAAACTGTTTTTT; CDR3aa: CASSQQITNEKLFF
j_gene: TRBJ1-2; v_gene: TRBV6-1; abundance: once; d_gene: TRBD1; CDR3nt: TGTGCCAGCCCGGGACAGTCTTATGGCTACACCTTC; CDR3aa: CASPGQSYGYTF
j_gene: TRBJ1-5; v_gene: TRBV19; abundance: .; d_gene: TRBD1; CDR3nt: TGTGCCACCGGAAAGACAGGGGGCGGTCAGCCCCAGCATTTT; CDR3aa: CATGKTGGGQPQHF
j_gene: TRBJ2-7; v_gene: TRBV25-1; abundance: .; d_gene: TRBD2; CDR3nt: TGTGCCAGCTGTGGACTAGCAGGCTACGAGCAGTACTTC; CDR3aa: CASCGLAGYEQYF
j_gene: TRBJ1-5; v_gene: TRBV27; abundance: .; d_gene: .; CDR3nt: TGTGCCAGCAGTTTATCCGTAGACAGGAGAGGCAATCAGCCCCAGCATTTT; CDR3aa: CASSLSVDRRGNQPQHF
j_gene: TRBJ2-5; v_gene: TRBV7-7; abundance: .; d_gene: .; CDR3nt: TGTGCCAGCAGCTTAGTACACCTCCAAGAGACCCAGTACTTC; CDR3aa: CASSLVHLQETQYF
j_gene: TRBJ2-1; v_gene: TRBV5-1; abundance: .; d_gene: .; CDR3nt: TGCGCCAGCAGCTTGGGGTTGGGTAGCGGTGACAATGAGCAGTTCTTC; CDR3aa: CASSLGLGSGDNEQFF
j_gene: TRBJ1-2; v_gene: TRBV5-4; abundance: .; d_gene: .; CDR3nt: TGTGCCAGCAGCTTGGGGGTTCGGCAGGGGTCAGACTATGGCTACACCTTC; CDR3aa: CASSLGVRQGSDYGYTF
j_gene: TRBJ2-3; v_gene: TRBV28; abundance: .; d_gene: TRBD2; CDR3nt: TGTGCCAGCAGTTTGTGGGGACTAGCGGGGGCAACAGATACGCAGTATTTT; CDR3aa: CASSLWGLAGATDTQYF
j_gene: TRBJ1-3; v_gene: TRBV7-6; abundance: .; d_gene: TRBD1; CDR3nt: TGTGCCAGCAGCTTAGCCCGGGACAGTCCTCTCTCTGGAAACACCATATATTTT; CDR3aa: CASSLARDSPLSGNTIYF
j_gene: TRBJ2-5; v_gene: TRBV11-2; abundance: .; d_gene: .; CDR3nt: TGTGCCAGCAGCTTAGGACAGCGCTACCAAGAGACCCAGTACTTC; CDR3aa: CASSLGQRYQETQYF
j_gene: TRBJ2-1; v_gene: TRBV6-6; abundance: once; d_gene: .; CDR3nt: TGTGCCAGCAGTTACCGCGGGATTAGCGATGAGCAGTTCTTC; CDR3aa: CASSYRGISDEQFF
j_gene: TRBJ2-3; v_gene: TRBV7-6; abundance: .; d_gene: .; CDR3nt: TGTGCCAGCAGCTTAGCGCAGGGAAACACAGATACGCAGTATTTT; CDR3aa: CASSLAQGNTDTQYF
j_gene: TRBJ2-7; v_gene: TRBV5-6; abundance: .; d_gene: TRBD2; CDR3nt: TGTGCCAGCTCTTCGGGGGGGAACGAGCAGTACTTC; CDR3aa: CASSSGGNEQYF
j_gene: TRBJ1-1; v_gene: TRBV5-4; abundance: .; d_gene: TRBD1; CDR3nt: TGTGCCAGCAGCTTGGAGCCAGGGGGGAAGGCTTTCTTT; CDR3aa: CASSLEPGGKAFF
j_gene: TRBJ1-3; v_gene: TRBV6-5; abundance: .; d_gene: TRBD1; CDR3nt: TGTGCCAGCAGTGAGGGGGCTAATGGAAACACCATATATTTT; CDR3aa: CASSEGANGNTIYF
j_gene: TRBJ2-2; v_gene: TRBV27; abundance: .; d_gene: .; CDR3nt: TGTGCCAGCAGTTTCATGTCAGTGAACACCGGGGAGCTGTTTTTT; CDR3aa: CASSFMSVNTGELFF
j_gene: TRBJ2-3; v_gene: TRBV14; abundance: .; d_gene: TRBD2; CDR3nt: TGTGCCAGCAGCCAAGATTCGTGGACTAGCGGACCCACAGATACGCAGTATTTT; CDR3aa: CASSQDSWTSGPTDTQYF
j_gene: TRBJ2-2; v_gene: TRBV30; abundance: few; d_gene: TRBD2; CDR3nt: TGTGCCTGGAGTTGCGGGGGGGCCAACACCGGGGAGCTGTTTTTT; CDR3aa: CAWSCGGANTGELFF
j_gene: TRBJ2-5; v_gene: TRBV29-1; abundance: .; d_gene: TRBD2; CDR3nt: TGCAGCGCCCCCCAGACTAGCGGGGGCCGAGGAGAGACCCAGTACTTC; CDR3aa: CSAPQTSGGRGETQYF
j_gene: TRBJ2-3; v_gene: TRBV30; abundance: .; d_gene: TRBD2; CDR3nt: TGTGCCTGGACCCTAGCGGGAGGTTATACAGATACGCAGTATTTT; CDR3aa: CAWTLAGGYTDTQYF
j_gene: TRBJ1-1; v_gene: TRBV5-1; abundance: .; d_gene: .; CDR3nt: TGCGCCAGCAGCTCACGTCCAGGGTTGAACACTGAAGCTTTCTTT; CDR3aa: CASSSRPGLNTEAFF
j_gene: TRBJ2-7; v_gene: TRBV7-9; abundance: few; d_gene: TRBD1; CDR3nt: TGTGCCAGCAGCACCTACAGGGGCGGCGAGCAGTACTTC; CDR3aa: CASSTYRGGEQYF